This T cell receptor (beta chain) was documented in a study of OX40 agonist ivuxolimab in advanced cancers. Study results and limitations: CD8+ T cells were the subset that, on average, had more expanded clones than CD4+.

Germline lookup yields CDR1 KGHSH and CDR2 LQKENI. Unmatched junction bases numbered 7, after V lost 4 bases and J lost 5 bases. This CDR3 comprises 14 residues. Patients who had autoimmune disease history or got systemic immunosuppression were left out. The investigators sampled blood at baseline, at cycle 4 day 1, and at cycle 7 day 1. TCRdb's table, derived via immunoSEQ multiplex PCR, lists solely in-frame clones and lacks some. The table has under 150,000 clones, around nine tenths seen once; the top ten hold roughly 1.1%. This clone appeared many times. Antigen specificity is unknown. Sequences were derived from CD4+ or CD8+ T cells sorted from blood, sampled in a trial of the OX40 agonist ivuxolimab. The clonotype originates from an adult with an advanced solid tumor such as melanoma, head and neck, liver or kidney cancer. The chain is built from TRBV18 and TRBJ2-7, with TRBD1 identical over 8 bases. The CDR3 region is CASSRDRGKDEQYF. CDR3 in DNA: TGTGCCAGCTCACGAGACAGGGGTAAGGACGAGCAGTACTTC.